These T cell receptor beta chains were read from a single sample in a study of radiotherapy plus CTLA-4 blockade in lung cancer. Here immunoSEQ multiplex PCR was the method, and the copy in TCRdb shows in-frame clones only, minus some. In the table there are some 50,000 clones, just under 85% of which are singletons. Sample: peripheral blood, taken from a patient treated with radiotherapy plus ipilimumab. All receptors come from a human donor with non-small cell lung cancer whose response to radiotherapy plus ipilimumab could not be evaluated. Both conserved end residues are part of each CDR3. The D gene is left open where the match is weak. For some rows the clone size is stated as once, few or many, or as a class when expanded; others skip it.

j_call d_call clone_size v_call cdr3_nt cdr3_aa
TRBJ1-5 - once TRBV2 TGTGCCAGCAGTAGCAACAGTAATCAGCCCCAGCATTTT CASSSNSNQPQHF
TRBJ1-3 - - TRBV4-2 TGTGCCAGCAGCCAAGTAACAGGGTCTGGAAACACCATATATTTT CASSQVTGSGNTIYF
TRBJ1-1 TRBD1 - TRBV27 TGTGCCAGCAGTCCTCAAAGGACAGGGGGCGCGAACACTGAAGCTTTCTTT CASSPQRTGGANTEAFF
TRBJ2-5 TRBD2 - TRBV5-1 TGCGCCAGCAGTAGGGCACTAGCGGGAGCTGAGACCCAGTACTTC CASSRALAGAETQYF
TRBJ1-2 - - TRBV9 TGTGCCAGCAGCGTAGCTTCACAGGGAGAGAACTATGGCTACACCTTC CASSVASQGENYGYTF
TRBJ2-2 TRBD2 - TRBV7-6 TGTGCCAGCAGCCGCGGACTAGCGGGAGGCCTACGAAACACCGGGGAGCTGTTTTTT CASSRGLAGGLRNTGELFF
TRBJ2-7 TRBD2 once TRBV7-9 TGTGCCAGCAGCTTAAACGGGAGGGCCGTTAACGAGCAGTACTTC CASSLNGRAVNEQYF
TRBJ2-2 - - TRBV2 TGTGCCAGTAAAAGGGAGATGACCGGGGAGCTGTTTTTT CASKREMTGELFF
TRBJ2-7 TRBD2 once TRBV7-8 TGTGCCAGCAGCCCCACGAGCGGGGAAGCCTACGAGCAGTACTTC CASSPTSGEAYEQYF
TRBJ1-2 - once TRBV29-1 TGCAGCGTAGCCCTAGCCGGGACAACCAAAGGGTATGGCTACACCTTC CSVALAGTTKGYGYTF
TRBJ2-3 TRBD2 - TRBV5-1 TGCGCCAGCAGCTTGGGCGGGACTAGCGGGACCTACCCCACAGATACGCAGTATTTT CASSLGGTSGTYPTDTQYF
TRBJ2-7 - - TRBV6-5 TGTGCCAGCAGTTACTTGGCTTCCTACGAGCAGTACTTC CASSYLASYEQYF
TRBJ2-7 - once TRBV27 TGTGCCAGCAGTTTATCCCCTGCCTACGAGCAGTACTTC CASSLSPAYEQYF
TRBJ1-5 - few TRBV4-3 TGCGCCAGCAGCCAAACACTACAAACTAGCAATCAGCCCCAGCATTTT CASSQTLQTSNQPQHF
TRBJ1-1 TRBD1 - TRBV27 TGTGCCAGCAGTTTATATGGCAGGGGGCTGACTGAAGCTTTCTTT CASSLYGRGLTEAFF
TRBJ2-3 TRBD2 - TRBV7-2 TGTGCCAGCAGCGCGTTGGGGGAGGGTGGTACGCAGTATTTT CASSALGEGGTQYF
TRBJ1-5 TRBD1 - TRBV28 TGTGCCAGCAGTTCCTGGGACAGGGGGAATCAGCCCCAGCATTTT CASSSWDRGNQPQHF
TRBJ1-2 - - TRBV7-3 TGTGCCAGCAGCTCCCAACAGGGAGCTGGCTACACCTTC CASSSQQGAGYTF
TRBJ2-7 TRBD1 few TRBV7-9 TGTGCCAGCAGCTTAGAGGCAGGGGGACACCGGGACGAGCAGTACTTC CASSLEAGGHRDEQYF
TRBJ1-5 TRBD1 - TRBV2 TGTGCCAGCAGCGGCGGACAGGACAATCAGCCCCAGCATTTT CASSGGQDNQPQHF
TRBJ1-2 - - TRBV4-3 TGCGCCAGCAGCCAAGATAGGGGAGGTGGGCTTTGGTATGGCTACACCTTC CASSQDRGGGLWYGYTF
TRBJ2-1 TRBD2 - TRBV25-1 TGTGCCAGCAGTGGGGCTAGCGGGAGTACTGAGCAGTTCTTC CASSGASGSTEQFF